A single sample is the source of the 10 T cell receptor beta chains below, sequenced in a study of blood T cell repertoires in COVID-19. Clones were sequenced by immunoSEQ multiplex PCR, and TCRdb holds only the in-frame ones, with some missing. In the table there are approximately 220,000 clones, approximately 81% of which are singletons. The source material was peripheral blood. These receptors all come from a woman of 80 years or more with acute or convalescent COVID-19.

This clone was seen more than once but under ten times. The V gene is TRBV5-4, the J gene TRBJ1-1; D not resolved. Trimming removed 6 bases from V and 1 base from J, with 16 bases in between. Germline CDR1 and CDR2: SGHNT and YYREEE (reference sequence). The CDR3 is made up of 15 amino acids. CDR3 DNA sequence: TGTGCCAGCAAACGAGGAGACCGAGAGAACACTGAAGCTTTCTTT. Translating gives CASKRGDRENTEAFF.

The chain has TRBV10-3 and TRBJ2-2, with D possibly being TRBD2 (7 bases). Germline V gene lookup returns CDR1 ENHRY and CDR2 SYGVKD. The CDR3 is made up of 15 amino acids. The germline V and J ends were trimmed by 10 bases and 0 bases, with 15 bases remaining between them. CDR3 region: CATQKGGANTGELFF. CDR3 DNA: TGTGCCACGCAAAAGGGGGGGGCGAACACCGGGGAGCTGTTTTTT.

The V call is TRBV5-4, the J call TRBJ2-7; 9 bases line up with TRBD2. CDR3 length: 16 residues. Germline V CDR1 and CDR2: SGHNT, YYREEE (reference sequence). V was clipped by 4 bases and J by 1 base; unmatched bases: 9. The CDR3 DNA follows: TGTGCCAGCAGCCCGGGAGGCGGGGGGGCATCCTACGAGCAGTACTTC. It specifies CASSPGGGGASYEQYF. Combining the CDR3 with reference TRBV5-4 and TRBJ2-7 gives the whole variable domain ETGVTQSPTHLIKTRGQQVTLRCSSQSGHNTVSWYQQALGQGPQFIFQYYREEENGRGNFPPRFSGLQFPNYSSELNVNALELDDSALYLCASSPGGGGASYEQYFGPGTRLTVT.

The CDR3 DNA reads as TGTGCCTGGACGACAGCTCAAGAGACCCAGTACTTC. Its protein is CAWTTAQETQYF. This chain joins TRBV30 and TRBJ2-5, with D tentatively TRBD1 (5 bases). Germline CDR1 reads GTSNPN; CDR2 reads SVGIG (reference sequence). This CDR3 has 12 amino acids. V gave up 4 bases and J gave up 2 bases, with 8 bases separating them.

The chain has TRBV19 and TRBJ1-5, with a possible D match to TRBD1 (6 bases). Germline CDR1 reads LNHDA; CDR2 reads SQIVND (reference sequence). V shed 5 bases and J shed 5 bases, with 10 bases lying between them. The CDR3 contains 13 residues. The CDR3 DNA follows: TGTGCCAGTAGTCTGGACAGTGATCAGCCCCAGCATTTT. Translation gives CASSLDSDQPQHF.

The chain couples TRBV9 to TRBJ2-7; D possibly corresponds to TRBD2 (6 bases). This CDR3 comprises 18 residues. With 3 bases removed from V and 2 bases from J, the gap between germline ends came to 24 bases. The V gene's germline CDR1 is SGDLS and CDR2 YYNGEE. CDR3 region: CASSGPRDFLATPYEQYF. CDR3 nucleotide sequence: TGTGCCAGCAGCGGTCCTCGGGACTTCCTCGCGACCCCCTACGAGCAGTACTTC.

The chain recombines TRBV11-2 with TRBJ2-7; a possible D gene is TRBD2 (5 bases). The V gene's germline CDR1 is SGHAT and CDR2 FQNNGV. The germline V and J ends were trimmed by 2 bases and 5 bases, with 7 bases remaining between them. The CDR3 has 12 residues. The CDR3 DNA is TGTGCCAGCAGCTTATCGGGGAACGAGCAGTACTTC. Its protein is CASSLSGNEQYF.

This chain links TRBV6-2 or TRBV6-3 with TRBJ2-5; a weak D match, TRBD2 (6 bases). Trimming removed 3 bases at V and 5 bases at J, with 22 bases between. This CDR3 is built from 17 residues. Germline V gene sequence: CDR1 MNHEY, CDR2 SVGEGT. DNA of the CDR3: TGTGCCAGCAGTTATCGGTACTTAGCGGCGTCTGGGGAGACCCAGTACTTC. Translation: CASSYRYLAASGETQYF.

The V call is TRBV19, the J call TRBJ1-5; no firm D call. Trimming removed 4 bases from V and 2 bases from J, with 12 bases in between. Germline values: CDR1 LNHDA, CDR2 SQIVND (reference sequence). This CDR3 region has 15 residues. The CDR3 DNA sequence: TGTGCCAGTAGTAACCCCTTCGGAGGCAATCAGCCCCAGCATTTT. This encodes CASSNPFGGNQPQHF. Drawing the rest from reference TRBV19 and TRBJ1-5, the complete variable domain is DGGITQSPKYLFRKEGQNVTLSCEQNLNHDAMYWYRQDPGQGLRLIYYSQIVNDFQKGDIAEGYSVSREKKESFPLTVTSAQKNPTAFYLCASSNPFGGNQPQHFGDGTRLSIL.

This chain connects TRBV7-5 to TRBJ2-7; the table's TRBD2 call for D was not verified on the DNA. TRBV7-5 is a listed pseudogene. The CDR3 is 17 amino acids. The CDR3, as DNA: TGTGCCAGAAGCGATGTTCCAAAAGCGGGTGAGGTACGCGAGCAGTACTTC. The encoded protein is CARSDVPKAGEVREQYF.